This note documents a single T cell receptor beta chain sequence. This sample was included in a study of T cells in Graves' hyperthyroidism and ophthalmopathy. TCR beta CDR3 regions were amplified from RNA. The HTBI set primed first-round TCR CDR3 RT-PCR. Each CDR3 protein gets one entry after TCRdb re-called the multiplex PCR reads with MiXCR. The table has hundreds of thousands of distinct CDR3 sequences, around 13% seen once; the top ten hold 10%. Absent ophthalmopathy progression within 18 months defined stable Graves' hyperthyroidism. The study excluded patients with uncontrolled infection, other autoimmune disease, pregnancy or lactation. Between the trimmed V and J ends, which lost 3 bases and 0 bases, there was a span of 7 bases. The CDR3 runs 14 residues. CDR1 is SGDLS and CDR2 is YYNGEE in the germline V gene.

Input material: blood. The origin of this receptor is a woman between 18 and 29 years old with Graves' hyperthyroidism. The gene calls are TRBV9 and TRBJ2-4; a weak D match, TRBD2 (6 bases). The CDR3 is CASSEGLAKNIQYF. DNA of the CDR3: TGTGCCAGCAGCGAGGGACTAGCCAAAAACATTCAGTACTTC.